Below, 27 T cell receptor beta chains from the same sample are listed, as sequenced in a study of beta chain features in type 1 diabetes. General study points: Type 1 diabetes patients had TCRB CDR3s that were shorter (moderately but significantly so) in all four CD4+ subsets.

Sequencing targeted expressed TCRB transcripts, as all isolated RNA had been reverse transcribed. The data were produced by immunoSEQ multiplex PCR, yet TCRdb's version contains in-frame clones alone and is incomplete. The sample has some 640,000 clones; 11% to 15% are singletons. The antigens these receptors bind are not known. Material for sequencing was naive CD4+ T cells from blood. These receptors originate from a young man with type 1 diabetes.

The sample holds many counts of this clone. This rearrangement joins TRBV10-3 to TRBJ2-4; 8 nucleotides agree with TRBD1. V was clipped by 0 bases and J by 8 bases; unmatched bases: 6. Germline CDR1 and CDR2: ENHRY and SYGVKD. CDR3 length equals 15 residues. The CDR3 loop is CAISESGQGQDIQYF. The CDR3 region has the DNA TGTGCCATCAGTGAGTCTGGACAGGGACAGGACATTCAGTACTTC.

The chain links TRBV14 to TRBJ2-5, with 8 bases aligning to TRBD2. The J segment lost 2 bases and the V segment lost 1 base, leaving 0 bases of the junction unmatched. The CDR3 sequence is 14 residues long. CDR1 and CDR2 (germline): SGHDN, FVKESK. CDR3 region: CASSQAGGQETQYF. The CDR3 nucleotides are TGTGCCAGCAGCCAAGCGGGAGGGCAAGAGACCCAGTACTTC. Complete variable domain (other parts from reference TRBV14 and TRBJ2-5): EAGVTQFPSHSVIEKGQTVTLRCDPISGHDNLYWYRRVMGKEIKFLLHFVKESKQDESGMPNNRFLAERTGGTYSTLKVQPAELEDSGVYFCASSQAGGQETQYFGPGTRLLVL.

This clone was seen only a few times. The CDR3, as DNA: TGTGCCAGTAGGATTACGCGCGGGGACTATGGCTACACCTTC. Its protein is CASRITRGDYGYTF. The V call is TRBV19, the J call TRBJ1-2; the D is unclear. CDR1 is LNHDA, CDR2 SQIVND, per germline (reference sequence). The ends were cut back, 6 bases at V and 3 bases at J, with 14 bases in the middle. The CDR3 length is 14 residues.

The gene calls are TRBV2 and TRBJ2-3; D is unresolved. The V gene's germline CDR1 is SNHLY and CDR2 FYNNEI. The CDR3 runs to 15 residues. V lost 0 bases and J lost 4, with 11 bases in between. The CDR3 here is CASSEAQGGADTQYF. Written as DNA, the CDR3 is TGTGCCAGCAGTGAAGCACAAGGTGGGGCAGATACGCAGTATTTT.

V and J are TRBV6-5 and TRBJ1-1; no clear D. CDR3 length: 13 amino acids. V gave up 0 bases and J gave up 7 bases, with 9 bases separating them. From germline, CDR1 is MNHEY and CDR2 SVGAGI. Here the CDR3 DNA reads TGTGCCAGCAGTTACTCGATCAGGAGTGAAGCTTTCTTT. It is translated as CASSYSIRSEAFF.

This clone was observed a few times. The gene calls are TRBV9 and TRBJ1-2; D is possibly TRBD1 (6 bases). The CDR3 runs to 14 residues. The germline V gene encodes CDR1 SGDLS and CDR2 YYNGEE. Trimming took 6 bases from V and 2 from J, leaving 14 bases between them. CDR3 residues: CASILIGGNYGYTF. The DNA for the CDR3 is TGTGCCAGCATACTAATCGGGGGCAACTATGGCTACACCTTC. The full variable domain, in which reference TRBV9 and TRBJ1-2 provide the parts outside the CDR3, is DSGVTQTPKHLITATGQRVTLRCSPRSGDLSVYWYQQSLDQGLQFLIQYYNGEERAKGNILERFSAQQFPDLHSELNLSSLELGDSALYFCASILIGGNYGYTFGSGTRLTVV.

The chain couples TRBV19 to TRBJ1-1; TRBD1 might be the D (5 bases). The CDR3 has 14 residues. Trimming took off 7 bases at V and 1 base at J, with 13 bases between the two ends. CDR1 LNHDA and CDR2 SQIVND come from the germline V gene (reference sequence). The chain's CDR3 is CASNVPGQNTEAFF. The CDR3 DNA follows: TGTGCCAGTAACGTTCCAGGGCAGAACACTGAAGCTTTCTTT.

This rearrangement joins TRBV7-3 to TRBJ1-1; tentatively, D is TRBD1 (6 bases). V lost 6 bases, J lost 4 bases, and 12 bases lay in between. Looked up from germline, CDR1 is SGHTA and CDR2 is FQGTGA. The CDR3 spans 13 residues. CDR3 nucleotides: TGTGCCAGCAGTACACAGGGAAGCACTGAAGCTTTCTTT. Encoded protein: CASSTQGSTEAFF.

The V call is TRBV2, the J call TRBJ2-3; 7 bases map to TRBD1. Germline trimming cut 0 bases from V and 3 bases from J; bases unmatched to any gene: 9. The CDR3 length is 17 residues. Looked up from germline, CDR1 is SNHLY and CDR2 is FYNNEI. CDR3 amino acids: CASSEALDRVGTDTQYF. The CDR3 coding sequence is TGTGCCAGCAGTGAAGCTTTAGACAGGGTCGGAACAGATACGCAGTATTTT. Supplemented by reference TRBV2 and TRBJ2-3, the full variable domain reads EPEVTQTPSHQVTQMGQEVILRCVPISNHLYFYWYRQILGQKVEFLVSFYNNEISEKSEIFDDQFSVERPDGSNFTLKIRSTKLEDSAMYFCASSEALDRVGTDTQYFGPGTRLTVL.

There are a few counts of this clone. CDR3 DNA: TGTGCCTGGAGGGGGACAGGAAATGAAAAACTGTTTTTT. Protein sequence: CAWRGTGNEKLFF. The chain has TRBV30 and TRBJ1-4; 8 bases map to TRBD1. CDR3 length: 13 amino acids. From germline, CDR1 is GTSNPN and CDR2 SVGIG (reference sequence). The trim removed 3 bases at V and 5 bases at J, leaving 2 bases unmatched.

V is TRBV4-2 and J is TRBJ1-2; perhaps TRBD1 as D (5 bases). The germline gives CDR1 LGHNA, CDR2 YNFKEQ. The CDR3 covers 17 residues. V shed 1 base and J shed 3 bases, with 18 bases lying between them. The CDR3 loop reads CASSQAGGGETDYGYTF. The CDR3, as DNA: TGTGCCAGCAGCCAAGCGGGTGGGGGAGAAACGGACTATGGCTACACCTTC.

This clone was seen a few times. In nucleotides, the CDR3 is TGCGCCAGCAGCCAACGCCTAGCGGGGAGGACAGGACCCACAGATACGCAGTATTTT. Protein: CASSQRLAGRTGPTDTQYF. This sequence joins TRBV4-1 and TRBJ2-3; TRBD2 aligns across 9 bases. The CDR3 is 19 residues long. Germline assignment: CDR1 MGHRA and CDR2 YSYEKL. Germline trimming cut 2 bases from V and 2 bases from J; bases unmatched to any gene: 14.

J is TRBJ2-7 and V is TRBV6-5, with D perhaps matching TRBD1 (6 bases). The CDR3 runs 14 residues. The germline gives CDR1 MNHEY, CDR2 SVGAGI. The V gene lost 2 bases and the J gene lost 0 bases, with 8 bases spanning the gap. For the CDR3, the DNA is TGTGCCAGCAGTTACAACAGGGACTCCTACGAGCAGTACTTC. This translates into CASSYNRDSYEQYF.

This clone was counted only a few times. Here the CDR3 reads CASSQDRRRIYEQYF. The CDR3 nucleotides are TGCGCCAGCAGCCAAGATAGGCGACGGATCTACGAGCAGTACTTC. The rearrangement uses TRBV4-1 and TRBJ2-7; no reliable D call. Trimming removed 0 bases from V and 3 bases from J, with 12 bases in between. CDR3 size: 15 residues. Germline values: CDR1 MGHRA, CDR2 YSYEKL.

On this clone: Additional DNA sequences in this sample encode the identical CDR3. The V call is TRBV29-1, the J call TRBJ2-7, with no clear D. The CDR3 consists of 11 residues. Trimming took 6 bases from V and 0 from J, leaving 6 bases between them. CDR1 is SQVTM, CDR2 ANQGSEA, per germline. CDR3 sequence: CSVASSYEQYF. In nucleotides, the CDR3 is TGCAGCGTGGCATCCTCCTACGAGCAGTACTTC.

This clone showed up just a few times. The chain carries TRBV5-1 and TRBJ2-5, with 14 bases lining up with TRBD2. Germline loops: CDR1 SGHRS, CDR2 YFSETQ. The CDR3 runs 18 residues. Germline trimming cut 5 bases from V and 5 bases from J; bases unmatched to any gene: 14. DNA for the CDR3: TGCGCCAGCAGACACCTCGGGACTAGCGGGGGTCATTTGGAGACCCAGTACTTC. Amino acid sequence: CASRHLGTSGGHLETQYF.

This clone was observed a few times. The gene calls are TRBV30 and TRBJ2-7, with D perhaps matching TRBD2 (5 bases). The CDR3 contains 13 residues. Looked up from germline, CDR1 is GTSNPN and CDR2 is SVGIG (reference sequence). V was shortened by 5 bases and J by 1 base, with 12 bases between the two germline ends. The CDR3 bases are TGTGCCTGGGGACTCGTTCTATCCTACGAGCAGTACTTC. Protein product: CAWGLVLSYEQYF.

There are a few counts of this clone. The chain links TRBV6-5 to TRBJ1-3; perhaps TRBD1 as D (6 bases). V shed 7 bases and J shed 2 bases, with 9 bases lying between them. CDR3 length: 13 amino acids. Germline V gene data show CDR1 as MNHEY and CDR2 as SVGAGI. The CDR3 is CASNGGPGNTIYF. The CDR3 DNA sequence: TGTGCCAGCAATGGGGGGCCTGGAAACACCATATATTTT.

This chain connects TRBV19 to TRBJ2-6, with 8 bases fitting TRBD1. Per the germline V gene, CDR1 is LNHDA and CDR2 is SQIVND (reference sequence). The CDR3 consists of 16 residues. V was pared by 6 bases and J by 8 bases, with 12 bases of the junction left unmatched. As DNA, the CDR3 is TGTGCCAGTAGAGGACAGGGAAGGAGGGGAACCAACGTCCTGACTTTC. Translating gives CASRGQGRRGTNVLTF. The full variable domain, its missing parts supplied by reference TRBV19 and TRBJ2-6, is DGGITQSPKYLFRKEGQNVTLSCEQNLNHDAMYWYRQDPGQGLRLIYYSQIVNDFQKGDIAEGYSVSREKKESFPLTVTSAQKNPTAFYLCASRGQGRRGTNVLTFGAGSRLTVL.

This clone was seen a few times. The chain links TRBV14 to TRBJ2-6, with D perhaps matching TRBD1 (5 bases). Per germline, CDR1 SGHDN and CDR2 FVKESK. Trimming shortened V by 4 bases and J by 0 bases, and 16 bases separated the two germline ends. This CDR3 has 18 amino acids. The CDR3 region is CASSRFRDMVSGANVLTF. Here the CDR3 DNA reads TGTGCCAGCAGCCGATTCAGGGATATGGTCTCTGGGGCCAACGTCCTGACTTTC.

This clone was detected only a few times. The V gene is TRBV28, the J gene TRBJ2-7, with 7 bases aligning to TRBD2. The CDR3 totals 15 residues. From germline, CDR1 is MDHEN and CDR2 SYDVKM. Losses at the gene ends were 1 base for V and 5 bases for J; bases not matched to a gene: 8. The CDR3 nucleotides are TGTGCCAGCAGTTTATCCGCGGGGGTCCAGAACGAGCAGTACTTC. This translates into CASSLSAGVQNEQYF.

The genes are TRBV7-2 and TRBJ2-5; D might be TRBD1 or TRBD2, each matching 6 bases. This CDR3 contains 16 residues. Germline CDR1 reads SGHTA; CDR2 reads FQGNSA. V gave up 0 bases and J gave up 1 base, with 12 bases separating them. The DNA for the CDR3 is TGTGCCAGCAGCTTAGCGGGACTCAGGGGCCAAGAGACCCAGTACTTC. Translated, it gives CASSLAGLRGQETQYF. The whole variable domain, remainder taken from reference TRBV7-2 and TRBJ2-5, is GAGVSQSPSNKVTEKGKDVELRCDPISGHTALYWYRQSLGQGLEFLIYFQGNSAPDKSGLPSDRFSAERTGGSVSTLTIQRTQQEDSAVYLCASSLAGLRGQETQYFGPGTRLLVL.

The chain combines TRBV18 with TRBJ2-3; D is possibly TRBD1 (7 bases). CDR3 length: 16 amino acids. The V end lost 3 bases, the J end lost 0 bases, and 13 bases lay between the germline ends. Per germline, CDR1 KGHSH and CDR2 LQKENI. CDR3: CASSPPTGTSTDTQYF. CDR3 sequence (DNA): TGTGCCAGCTCACCGCCGACAGGGACTAGCACAGATACGCAGTATTTT.

This chain connects TRBV7-3 to TRBJ2-1; D remains unclear. Germline V lookup: CDR1 SGHTA, CDR2 FQGTGA. CDR3 size: 15 residues. The ends were cut back, 5 bases at V and 0 bases at J, with 11 bases in the middle. CDR3 nucleotides: TGTGCCAGCAGCCCCCAGGCGGCCTCCTACAATGAGCAGTTCTTC. Translating it yields CASSPQAASYNEQFF. Using reference TRBV7-3 and TRBJ2-1 for the parts outside the CDR3, the full variable domain is GAGVSQTPSNKVTEKGKYVELRCDPISGHTALYWYRQSLGQGPEFLIYFQGTGAADDSGLPNDRFFAVRPEGSVSTLKIQRTERGDSAVYLCASSPQAASYNEQFFGPGTRLTVL.

This clone came up a few times. The chain has TRBV4-2 and TRBJ2-5; TRBD2 is a possible D gene (5 bases). The CDR3 contains 16 residues. V dropped 1 base and J dropped 1 base, with 13 bases sitting between them. Germline CDR1 and CDR2: LGHNA and YNFKEQ. The CDR3 region is CASSQGGQPSQETQYF. For the CDR3, the DNA is TGTGCCAGCAGCCAAGGAGGGCAGCCAAGCCAAGAGACCCAGTACTTC.

The J gene is TRBJ2-3, the V gene TRBV19; 8 positions agree with TRBD2. CDR1 LNHDA and CDR2 SQIVND come from the germline V gene (reference sequence). The CDR3 is 17 amino acids. Germline trimming cut 6 bases from V and 8 bases from J; bases unmatched to any gene: 19. The CDR3 loop reads CASSSIAGSVSGSTQYF. Written as DNA, the CDR3 is TGTGCCAGTAGCTCCATAGCAGGGAGTGTCAGCGGGAGTACGCAGTATTTT.

This clone was detected a few times. This chain joins TRBV9 and TRBJ2-7, with D perhaps given as TRBD1 or TRBD2 (5 bases each). CDR3 size: 14 residues. Deletions cut 0 bases from V and 0 bases from J, with 7 bases between. CDR1 and CDR2 (germline): SGDLS, YYNGEE. CDR3 residues: CASSVEGSSYEQYF. Written as DNA, the CDR3 is TGTGCCAGCAGCGTAGAGGGGAGCTCCTACGAGCAGTACTTC.